Presented here are 2 T cell receptor beta chains from one specimen sequenced in a study of Graves' ophthalmopathy and Graves' hyperthyroidism. TCR beta CDR3 regions were amplified from RNA transcripts. First-round RT-PCR with HTBI primers preceded a second-round multiplex PCR. MiXCR, applied by TCRdb to the multiplex PCR reads, yields one record per CDR3 protein. Among some 1.1 million distinct CDR3 sequences listed, roughly two fifths were seen once. The sequencing sample was made of peripheral blood or thyroid tissue (not recorded which). These receptors all stem from an adult man with Graves' hyperthyroidism.

The chain carries TRBV10-2 and TRBJ1-2; a weak D match, TRBD1 (5 bases). This CDR3 comprises 14 residues. Germline CDR1 and CDR2: WSHSY and SAAADI. V lost 3 bases, J lost 4 bases, and 12 bases lay in between. The CDR3 nucleotides read TGCGCCAGCAGTGAACAGAGGGGTGGCTATGGCTACACCTTC. Translated: CASSEQRGGYGYTF.

This clonotype was detected many times. The chain carries TRBV11-2 and TRBJ2-7; possibly TRBD2 for D (5 bases). The CDR3 has 14 residues. V lost 0 bases, J lost 4 bases, and 10 bases lay in between. CDR1 SGHAT and CDR2 FQNNGV come from the germline V gene. The CDR3, as DNA: TGTGCCAGCAGCTTAGAGGGTGGGGAGTACGAGCAGTACTTC. Its translation: CASSLEGGEYEQYF.